This T cell receptor beta chain is drawn from a study of long-term antiretroviral therapy in people with HIV (dated by TCRdb to between 2022 and 2023). In the study overall: The earliest samples were collected about a decade before the 2015 WHO recommendation for immediate ART, when ART was typically delayed until CD4 counts fell. This retrospective serial study examined whether starting ART and sustained HIV suppression were associated with changes in the composition and diversity of the TRB repertoire in peripheral blood. From 25 to 30 adults with confirmed HIV infection, the cohort provided 150 to 200 cryopreserved PBMC samples, gathered serially across a mean of about six years (range 1-12). About a third of the roughly 30 participants with HIV were female. Test extractions of a monoclonal T-cell line alongside some 35 polyclonal samples showed no cross-contamination during QIAcube processing.

The immunoSEQ hsTCRB v3.0 assay was used at survey level resolution to sequence the TRB variable region. TRB sequencing targeted a depth of about 40,000-55,000 T-cell genomes per sample. TRB libraries were pooled and sequenced on an Illumina MiSeq using a v3 150-cycle kit. The study's own analysis went as follows. Repertoire analysis ran in R within a reproducible Nextflow workflow covering QC, data transformation and analysis. LymphoSeq2, an R package for exploring AIRR-Seq data, was used to implement custom analyses. A handful of samples that yielded fewer than 5000 total TRB sequences were excluded, so that around 190 HIV repertoires were analyzed. Of the roughly 190 retained HIV repertoires, almost 60 were collected before and more than 120 after ART initiation. Repertoires were downsampled to 5000 TRB nucleotide sequences, with summary statistics averaged over 100 downsampling iterations. Only TRB sequences with CDR3 regions of at least seven amino acids were retained for analysis. A Shannon entropy-derived clonality score and the Gini coefficient were used to measure diversity. Repertoire networks linked the top 5000 CDR3 amino acid sequences whenever two sequences differed by an edit distance of one. GLIPH2 predicted antigen specificity groups and MHC restriction for TRB CDR3 amino acid sequences. To flag known CMV, EBV, HIV or tissue antigen associations, CDR3 amino acid sequences were matched against VDJdb and McPAS-TCR. Pre-ART, post-ART and control groups were compared with Wilcoxon signed-rank tests and Holm-Bonferroni correction. TCRdb took this table from immuneACCESS and kept in-frame rearrangements with V and J called. Such tables lack part of the clones; where checked against another copy, unresolved V genes explain under half of the gap, and the rest is unexplained. The DNA was the basis for D and trimming; V, J and clone size are from that table. Within this sample are 20,000 to 30,000 clones, with around 85% of them counted one time only. The top ten clones comprise more than 7% of the sample.

Inclusion was restricted to participants for whom at least one PBMC sample before ART initiation and at least two post-ART samples were available. All participants with HIV were treated in the United States of America. Before DNA extraction, cryopreserved samples of roughly 0.85-11 million PBMC were thawed and then washed. At the time of the earliest PBMC sample for each participant with HIV, ages ranged from about 23 to 60 years. Per participant, PBMC samples came from 1-4 timepoints prior to ART initiation and 2-8 timepoints following ART initiation, for a median of 7 samples. For every participant, serial HIV viral load, CD4+ T-cell count, ART history and demographic data were obtained. Genomic DNA was extracted from unsorted PBMC with a Qiagen kit on a QIAcube, with processing performed in batches of 12 samples. A word on this clone: Its antigen specificity is not known. No much larger clonotype is one base removed from it; base qualities were not supplied.

From the cysteine up to the phenylalanine, the CDR3 has a length of 12 residues. Just the 36-base CDR3 DNA is kept, in frame starting at base 1. V is clipped by 8 bases and J by 5 bases, and the sequence between their germline boundaries is 15 bases long. CDR1 and CDR2 (SQVTM, ANQGSEA) derive from the germline V gene. Broader findings and caveats from the paper: Inferences about post-ART repertoire changes are limited because no data were available on ART adherence, viral resistance or therapy changes. At every time point, the repertoire was dominated by expanded TRB clones first identified before ART initiation, although this dominance fluctuated and, in many PLHIV, declined after ART. Unsorted PBMC were profiled instead of sorted CD4+ and CD8+ T cells because pre-ART samples had limited cell numbers. Since PBMC availability was limited, sequencing covered only the TCR beta chain, with no alpha chain pairing. ART initiation was associated with a significant increase in TRB diversity, but diversity stayed significantly below transplant donor controls even after long-term ART. The samples were dated from about 2003 to 2018, and the ART regimens that were used may be less effective than current ART regimens. Compared with controls, HIV repertoires had narrower CDR3 length ranges, and the network structure pointed to an antigen-experienced repertoire that shifted only slightly toward naive after ART.

This specimen consisted of unsorted PBMCs, obtained 4.8 to 5 years after starting antiretroviral therapy. This sequence was found in a middle-aged man with HIV. The rearrangement combines TRBV29-1 with TRBJ1-1; the best D guess is TRBD1, with 6 bases matching. The DNA sequence reads TGCAGCATTAATAAACAGGGAACTGAAGCTTTCTTT. This is translated as CSINKQGTEAFF.